Sequencing of this T cell receptor (beta chain) was carried out in a study of early T cells in non-severe SARS-CoV-2 infection. Broader study findings: Anti-spike CD8 responses were favored in VDJdb matching, and private and CD4 specificities were missed.

The CDR3 is made up of 17 amino acids. V gave up 8 bases and J gave up 5 bases; unmatched junction bases: 13. CDR1 and CDR2 (germline): MNHEY, SMNVEV (reference sequence). Unique molecular identifiers were added to individual cDNA molecules. TCRdb processed the 5' RACE reads anew with MiXCR; each CDR3 protein has one entry. The table includes over 20,000 distinct CDR3 sequences, about 5% detected once. This clonotype is medium-sized (0.01 to 0.1%) by share. Its antigen is undetermined. V and J are TRBV27 and TRBJ1-4; 11 bases fit TRBD1. This TCR derives from an adult who was a healthcare worker with PCR-confirmed SARS-CoV-2 infection or an uninfected control (not recorded which). The sequenced material came from whole blood. CDR3 sequence (DNA): TGTGCCAGCCGCTCGTGGACAGGGGGCGGCTACAATGAAAAACTGTTTTTT. Translation: CASRSWTGGGYNEKLFF.